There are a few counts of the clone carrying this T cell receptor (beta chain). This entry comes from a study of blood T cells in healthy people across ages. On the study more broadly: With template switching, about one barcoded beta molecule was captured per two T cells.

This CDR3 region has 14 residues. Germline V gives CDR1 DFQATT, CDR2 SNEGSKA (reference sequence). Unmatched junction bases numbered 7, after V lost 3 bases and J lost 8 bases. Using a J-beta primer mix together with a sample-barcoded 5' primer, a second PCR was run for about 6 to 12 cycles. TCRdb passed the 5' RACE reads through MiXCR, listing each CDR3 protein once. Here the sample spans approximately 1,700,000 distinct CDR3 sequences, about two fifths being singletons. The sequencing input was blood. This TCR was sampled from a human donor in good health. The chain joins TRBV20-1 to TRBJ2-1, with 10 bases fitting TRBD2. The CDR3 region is CSASSSGGADEQFF. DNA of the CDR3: TGCAGTGCTAGTTCGAGCGGGGGGGCTGATGAGCAGTTCTTC.